Below are 16 T cell receptor beta chains sequenced from a single sample in a study of T cells after yellow fever vaccination. MiXCR, applied by TCRdb to the 5' RACE reads, yields one record per CDR3 protein. This sample has 200,000 to 250,000 distinct CDR3 sequences, with roughly 3% found just once. This specimen consisted of CD4+ T cells sorted from PBMCs, obtained 10 days after the yellow fever booster vaccination. Receptors originate from a man younger than 30 who received the YFV17D yellow fever vaccine.

This clonotype was observed at least ten times. V and J are TRBV5-4 and TRBJ2-1; D may correspond to TRBD1 or TRBD2 (5 bases each). The length of the CDR3 is 15 residues. The germline CDR1 and CDR2 sequences are SGHNT and YYREEE (reference sequence). V lost 0 bases and J 0 bases, leaving 7 bases between the germline ends. CDR3 sequence (DNA): TGTGCCAGCAGCTTGGGAGGGGACTCCTACAATGAGCAGTTCTTC. Translation gives CASSLGGDSYNEQFF.

This clonotype was observed many times. The chain combines TRBV4-3 with TRBJ2-2; 10 bases line up with TRBD1. V dropped 1 base and J dropped 5; count of bases not matched to a gene: 1. There are 15 residues in the CDR3. Germline lookup yields CDR1 LGHNA and CDR2 YSLEER. The CDR3 loop reads CASSQAGQGTGELFF. CDR3 nucleotides: TGCGCCAGCAGCCAAGCGGGACAGGGGACCGGGGAGCTGTTTTTT.

This clonotype was counted many times. The CDR3 is CASSFRLAGELFF. CDR3 in DNA: TGTGCCAGCAGTTTCAGACTAGCCGGGGAGCTGTTTTTT. The V and J genes are TRBV27 and TRBJ2-2; a weak D match, TRBD2 (6 bases). The CDR3 totals 13 residues. Germline-derived CDR1 and CDR2 are MNHEY and SMNVEV (reference sequence). Trimming took off 3 bases at V and 6 bases at J, with 8 bases between the two ends.

The J gene is TRBJ2-1, the V gene TRBV4-1; 9 positions agree with TRBD1. Germline values: CDR1 MGHRA, CDR2 YSYEKL. CDR3 length equals 13 residues. V shed 4 bases and J 9 bases; nucleotides not matched to a gene: 4. CDR3 region: CASSRTGVREQFF. Written as DNA, the CDR3 is TGCGCCAGCAGCCGGACAGGGGTACGTGAGCAGTTCTTC.

This clonotype came up many times. This chain connects TRBV5-1 to TRBJ2-3; D is perhaps TRBD1 (5 bases). CDR1 and CDR2 (germline): SGHRS, YFSETQ. The length of the CDR3 is 14 residues. The ends were cut back, 4 bases at V and 6 bases at J, with 15 bases in the middle. In DNA form, the CDR3 reads TGCGCCAGCAGCCCCGGCAGGGCGGAGGATACGCAGTATTTT. The encoded protein is CASSPGRAEDTQYF.

This clonotype was found many times. This rearrangement joins TRBV2 to TRBJ2-1; TRBD1 matches at 7 bases. This CDR3 region has 14 residues. Germline CDR1 and CDR2: SNHLY and FYNNEI. Germline trimming cut 3 bases from V and 9 bases from J; bases unmatched to any gene: 8. The CDR3 sequence is CASSEMTGYVEQFF. CDR3 in DNA: TGTGCCAGCAGTGAGATGACAGGGTACGTTGAGCAGTTCTTC. The entire variable domain, with the rest obtained from reference TRBV2 and TRBJ2-1, is as follows: EPEVTQTPSHQVTQMGQEVILRCVPISNHLYFYWYRQILGQKVEFLVSFYNNEISEKSEIFDDQFSVERPDGSNFTLKIRSTKLEDSAMYFCASSEMTGYVEQFFGPGTRLTVL.

This clonotype was observed many times. The chain combines TRBV6-5 with TRBJ1-2, with 8 bases lining up with TRBD1. Germline CDR1 MNHEY, CDR2 SVGAGI. This CDR3 is 15 amino acids long. The J segment lost 5 bases and the V segment lost 5 bases, leaving 10 bases of the junction unmatched. The CDR3 protein is CASSRDVTGAYGYTF. As DNA, the CDR3 is TGTGCCAGCAGTAGGGACGTGACAGGGGCTTATGGCTACACCTTC.

This sequence joins TRBV24-1 and TRBJ1-2; unclear D gene. V lost 7 bases and J lost 8, with 13 bases in between. CDR1 is KGHDR and CDR2 is SFDVKD in the germline V gene. This CDR3 contains 12 residues. The CDR3 region has the DNA TGTGCCACCAGCCACCGGCGCGACGGCTACACCTTC. It codes for CATSHRRDGYTF.

This clonotype came up many times. J is TRBJ1-4 and V is TRBV20-1; weak D call: TRBD1 (5 bases). Germline CDR1 and CDR2: DFQATT and SNEGSKA (reference sequence). The germline V and J ends were trimmed by 6 bases and 6 bases, with 11 bases remaining between them. The CDR3 consists of 12 residues. The CDR3 region has the DNA TGCAGTGCCCGGCGGGACGATGAAAAACTGTTTTTT. Translated: CSARRDDEKLFF.

The gene calls are TRBV20-1 and TRBJ2-7, with unresolved D. The CDR3 loop spans 13 amino acids. Trimming removed 0 bases from V and 3 bases from J, with 9 bases in between. Germline CDR1 is DFQATT and CDR2 is SNEGSKA (reference sequence). The CDR3 region has the DNA TGCAGTGCTAGAGATACCAACAGCTACGAGCAGTACTTC. Translated, it gives CSARDTNSYEQYF.

This chain connects TRBV4-3 to TRBJ2-5; 7 bases match TRBD1. The CDR3 totals 14 residues. The V gene's germline CDR1 is LGHNA and CDR2 YSLEER. V was clipped by 3 bases and J by 8 bases; unmatched bases: 9. In DNA form, the CDR3 reads TGCGCCAGCAGCCATGCCGGGACAGCGGCTACCCAGTACTTC. Translated, it gives CASSHAGTAATQYF.

This clonotype has just a few counts. V gene TRBV24-1 combines with J gene TRBJ1-5; no reliable D call. This CDR3 is built from 12 residues. Trimming left V 3 bases short and J 8 bases short, with 7 bases between. The germline gives CDR1 KGHDR, CDR2 SFDVKD. The CDR3 nucleotides are TGTGCCACCAGTGATGGAGGGAAGCCCCAGCATTTT. Translating gives CATSDGGKPQHF.

The chain is built from TRBV9 and TRBJ1-6, with D hard to call. CDR3 length: 16 residues. Germline CDR1 SGDLS, CDR2 YYNGEE. The V end was cut by 4 bases, the J end by 1 base, with 12 bases between. The chain's CDR3 is CASSLDWVSYNSPLHF. The CDR3 nucleotides read TGTGCCAGCAGCCTCGACTGGGTGTCCTATAATTCACCCCTCCACTTT.

This clonotype was recorded many times. The rearrangement joins TRBV7-2 to TRBJ2-7; 7 bases map to TRBD2. The CDR3 is made up of 16 amino acids. Losses at the gene ends were 5 bases for V and 2 bases for J; bases not matched to a gene: 12. Germline CDR1 and CDR2: SGHTA and FQGNSA. CDR3 loop: CASSPTSSGVAYEQYF. CDR3 nucleotide sequence: TGTGCCAGCAGCCCAACGAGCAGCGGGGTAGCCTACGAGCAGTACTTC.

CDR3 protein: CASSSLGRGTEAFF. CDR3 nucleotides: TGTGCCAGCAGTTCCCTTGGCAGGGGCACTGAAGCTTTCTTT. The chain combines TRBV12-3 or TRBV12-4 with TRBJ1-1; D is perhaps TRBD1 (6 bases). Trimming removed 4 bases from V and 4 bases from J, with 13 bases in between. CDR3 size: 14 residues.

In this sample, this clonotype turned up a few times. This chain joins TRBV19 and TRBJ1-2; D not certain. CDR3 length: 14 amino acids. CDR1 and CDR2 (germline): LNHDA, SQIVND (reference sequence). Trimming cost V 6 bases and J 4 bases, with 15 bases left between them. CDR3 sequence reads: CASRRERRFYGYTF. The CDR3 bases are TGTGCCAGTAGAAGGGAACGGCGCTTCTATGGCTACACCTTC.